The clone carrying this T cell receptor beta chain was detected only a few times. PCR was performed using 60 Vbeta and 13 Jbeta primers. Original processing methods: Counted up in a later analysis, unique TCR beta chains came to approximately 77 million, with about 9.9 million shared. Libraries were prepared by immunoSEQ multiplex PCR; TCRdb keeps only in-frame clonotypes and omits some of them. The V and J calls and clone size were taken over from that table, and D and trimming were inferred from the DNA. This sample has some 150,000 clones, with more than 75% found just once. This entry is derived from a study of cytomegalovirus exposure and HLA in healthy donors. Looking at the study overall: Earlier, 95 million to 130 million unique TCR beta sequences were recovered from about 170 million T cells by an analysis.

V lost 3 bases, J lost 1 base, and 10 bases lay in between. Looked up from germline, CDR1 is SGHRS and CDR2 is YFSETQ. The CDR3 sequence is 14 residues long. Sequenced material: PBMCs. This clonotype was obtained from a man between 18 and 29 years old in good health and CMV-seropositive. This chain connects TRBV5-1 to TRBJ1-1; D is possibly TRBD1 (6 bases). The CDR3 nucleotides read TGCGCCAGCAGCTGGGGACATGCGAACACTGAAGCTTTCTTT. Translation: CASSWGHANTEAFF. Full variable domain (remainder filled in from reference TRBV5-1 and TRBJ1-1): KAGVTQTPRYLIKTRGQQVTLSCSPISGHRSVSWYQQTPGQGLQFLFEYFSETQRNKGNFPGRFSGRQFSNSRSEMNVSTLELGDSALYLCASSWGHANTEAFFGQGTRLTVV.